Shown below are 28 T cell receptor beta chains from a single sample sequenced in a study of blood T cell repertoires in COVID-19. The data were produced by immunoSEQ multiplex PCR, yet TCRdb's version contains in-frame clones alone and is incomplete. The sample records some 130,000 clones, 80% to 90% being singletons. The sequenced sample was peripheral blood. The receptors originated from a woman in her fifties or sixties with acute or convalescent COVID-19.

The table lists this clone with a few counts. At the DNA level, this CDR3 is encoded by other sequences in the same sample as well. The V and J genes are TRBV28 and TRBJ1-2, with no clear D. Per germline, CDR1 MDHEN and CDR2 SYDVKM. Between the trimmed V and J ends, which lost 1 base and 2 bases, there was a span of 8 bases. CDR3 length: 14 amino acids. Here the CDR3 reads CASSLFSGNYGYTF. The CDR3 region has the DNA TGTGCCAGCAGTTTATTCTCGGGGAACTATGGCTACACCTTC.

The chain links TRBV5-1 to TRBJ2-3; possibly TRBD2 for D (6 bases). Trimming left V 0 bases short and J 2 bases short, with 7 bases between. Germline lookup yields CDR1 SGHRS and CDR2 YFSETQ. CDR3 size: 14 residues. The CDR3 loop is CASSLGGVTDTQYF. As DNA, the CDR3 is TGCGCCAGCAGCTTGGGCGGGGTCACAGATACGCAGTATTTT. Variable domain in full (rest from reference TRBV5-1 and TRBJ2-3): KAGVTQTPRYLIKTRGQQVTLSCSPISGHRSVSWYQQTPGQGLQFLFEYFSETQRNKGNFPGRFSGRQFSNSRSEMNVSTLELGDSALYLCASSLGGVTDTQYFGPGTRLTVL.

The V and J genes are TRBV9 and TRBJ1-2; 10 bases are a match to TRBD1. Germline CDR1 reads SGDLS; CDR2 reads YYNGEE. There are 18 residues in the CDR3. Trimming at V came to 4 bases and at J to 1 base, leaving 13 bases not matched to a gene. Here the CDR3 reads CASSPPGTGVGVNYGYTF. CDR3 bases: TGTGCCAGCAGCCCCCCCGGGACAGGGGTGGGGGTTAACTATGGCTACACCTTC.

A single count supports this clone. Here the CDR3 DNA reads TGCGCCAGCAATATAGGCGGGGGGAATTCACCCCTCCACTTT. Translated: CASNIGGGNSPLHF. This chain uses TRBV5-1 with TRBJ1-6; D possibly corresponds to TRBD1 (5 bases). Trimming stripped 6 bases from V and 7 bases from J, with 14 bases between. The germline CDR1 and CDR2 sequences are SGHRS and YFSETQ. The CDR3 is 14 residues long. Supplemented by reference TRBV5-1 and TRBJ1-6, the full variable domain reads KAGVTQTPRYLIKTRGQQVTLSCSPISGHRSVSWYQQTPGQGLQFLFEYFSETQRNKGNFPGRFSGRQFSNSRSEMNVSTLELGDSALYLCASNIGGGNSPLHFGNGTRLTVT.

V usage is TRBV19 and J usage is TRBJ2-1; 7 nucleotides align to TRBD1. There are 14 residues in the CDR3. With V trimmed by 10 bases and J by 4 bases, 10 bases remained unmatched. CDR1 and CDR2 from the germline V gene are LNHDA and SQIVND (reference sequence). The CDR3 spells CATEDRRPYNEQFF. CDR3 sequence (DNA): TGTGCCACCGAGGACAGGCGACCTTACAATGAGCAGTTCTTC.

This sequence joins TRBV10-1 and TRBJ2-2; 11 nucleotides agree with TRBD2. The J segment lost 6 bases and the V segment lost 4 bases, leaving 4 bases of the junction unmatched. CDR1 is WNHNN and CDR2 is SYGVQD in the germline V gene (reference sequence). The CDR3 consists of 15 residues. The CDR3 here is CASSGGTSGSGELFF. The CDR3 region has the DNA TGCGCCAGCAGTGGGGGGACTAGCGGATCCGGGGAGCTGTTTTTT.

The V gene is TRBV30, the J gene TRBJ1-2; 7 bases line up with TRBD1. With V trimmed by 7 bases and J by 4 bases, 9 bases remained unmatched. The CDR3 spans 13 residues. CDR1 is GTSNPN and CDR2 is SVGIG in the germline V gene (reference sequence). The CDR3 DNA sequence: TGTGCCTCAACCACGGGGACAGCCTATGGCTACACCTTC. It is translated as CASTTGTAYGYTF.

This chain connects TRBV5-1 to TRBJ2-1; the match to TRBD2 covers 7 bases. Germline values: CDR1 SGHRS, CDR2 YFSETQ. V was pared by 1 base and J by 0 bases, with 10 bases of the junction left unmatched. The CDR3 has 18 residues. The CDR3 region is CASSLRVSGKSSYNEQFF. The CDR3 DNA sequence: TGCGCCAGCAGCTTGCGAGTGAGCGGGAAGAGCTCCTACAATGAGCAGTTCTTC.

This clone was counted only a few times. V gene TRBV2 combines with J gene TRBJ1-2, with 11 bases that match TRBD1. The CDR3 totals 14 residues. The J segment lost 7 bases and the V segment lost 6 bases, leaving 7 bases of the junction unmatched. Germline V gene sequence: CDR1 SNHLY, CDR2 FYNNEI. For the CDR3, the DNA is TGTGCCAGCAGAGCGGACAGGGGGCAGTCTGGCTACACCTTC. This codes for CASRADRGQSGYTF.

CDR3 in amino acids: CASSPFGQGGGDGYTF. The CDR3 nucleotides read TGTGCCAGCTCACCATTCGGACAGGGAGGTGGCGACGGCTACACCTTC. This chain connects TRBV18 to TRBJ1-2, with 8 nucleotides matching TRBD1. The CDR3 loop spans 16 amino acids. CDR1 and CDR2 (germline): KGHSH, LQKENI. V trimming: 2 bases; J trimming: 8 bases; junction bases outside the gene matches: 13.

The chain joins TRBV7-2 to TRBJ2-5; 8 bases are a match to TRBD1. V shed 1 base and J 5 bases; nucleotides not matched to a gene: 12. The CDR3 length is 17 residues. CDR1 and CDR2 from the germline V gene are SGHTA and FQGNSA. The CDR3: CASSLGRGQVREETQYF. The DNA of the CDR3 is TGTGCCAGCAGCTTAGGTAGGGGACAGGTGCGAGAGGAGACCCAGTACTTC.

The chain employs TRBV29-1 and TRBJ2-1; 7 bases fit TRBD2. This CDR3 contains 14 residues. The junction had 8 bases not matched to a gene; V was cut back by 0 bases and J by 9 bases. CDR1 is SQVTM, CDR2 ANQGSEA, per germline. This chain's CDR3 is CSVEERLAGVEQFF. DNA for the CDR3: TGCAGCGTTGAAGAAAGACTGGCGGGAGTTGAGCAGTTCTTC.

A remark on this clone: This is likely a read error, given that the CDR3 carries no conserved phenylalanine or tryptophan at its end. The chain has TRBV27 and TRBJ1-2; 7 positions match TRBD1. The CDR3 loop spans 13 amino acids. V lost 2 bases, J lost 8 bases, and 5 bases stayed unmatched. The germline V gene encodes CDR1 MNHEY and CDR2 SMNVEV (reference sequence). CDR3 nucleotides: TGTGCCAGCAGTTTAATAGGGGGACAGGGCTACACCCTC. This encodes CASSLIGGQGYTL.

The rearrangement links TRBV10-1 to TRBJ1-1; D unclear. Germline CDR1 and CDR2: WNHNN and SYGVQD (reference sequence). CDR3 length: 13 amino acids. The V end was cut by 5 bases, the J end by 1 base, with 8 bases between. CDR3 DNA: TGCGCCAGCAGTTACCAGGCGAACACTGAAGCTTTCTTT. Translated: CASSYQANTEAFF.

The chain employs TRBV6-5 and TRBJ1-1, with D perhaps TRBD1 (5 bases). There are 13 residues in the CDR3. V lost 5 bases, J lost 3 bases, and 10 bases lay in between. Germline V CDR1 and CDR2: MNHEY, SVGAGI. CDR3 coding DNA: TGTGCCAGCAGTCCAGGAGGGGACACTGAAGCTTTCTTT. Its translation: CASSPGGDTEAFF.

The chain is built from TRBV10-3 and TRBJ1-2, with 9 bases fitting TRBD1. The germline CDR1 and CDR2 sequences are ENHRY and SYGVKD. This CDR3 contains 15 residues. V shed 4 bases, J shed 0 bases, and the junction held 3 bases outside the gene matches. In DNA, the CDR3 is TGTGCCATCAGTGGGACAGGGGTAGCTAACTATGGCTACACCTTC. Protein sequence: CAISGTGVANYGYTF.

The rearrangement joins TRBV6-5 to TRBJ2-7; the match to TRBD1 covers 7 bases. V was pared by 6 bases and J by 4 bases, with 12 bases of the junction left unmatched. The length of the CDR3 is 15 residues. Germline-derived CDR1 and CDR2 are MNHEY and SVGAGI. The CDR3 sequence is CASRGDRERHYEQYF. The CDR3 bases are TGTGCCAGCAGGGGTGACAGGGAGCGCCATTACGAGCAGTACTTC.

The chain recombines TRBV3-1 (or the pseudogene TRBV3-2) with TRBJ1-2, with a possible D match to TRBD1 (6 bases). Germline V gene data show CDR1 as LGHDT and CDR2 as YNNKEL (reference sequence). Trimming took 5 bases from V and 1 from J, leaving 8 bases between them. This CDR3 has 13 residues. The CDR3 is CASSKDSNYGYTF. CDR3 nucleotide sequence: TGTGCCAGCAGCAAGGACAGTAACTATGGCTACACCTTC.

The V call is TRBV19, the J call TRBJ2-2; 7 bases are shared with TRBD1. The CDR3 is made up of 15 amino acids. Germline trimming cut 0 bases from V and 7 bases from J; bases unmatched to any gene: 5. CDR1 is LNHDA, CDR2 SQIVND, per germline (reference sequence). CDR3 sequence (DNA): TGTGCCAGTAGTATAGAAGGGGGCGCGAGCGGGGAGCTGTTTTTT. This encodes CASSIEGGASGELFF.

Points on this clone: The same CDR3 also results from other DNA sequences found in this sample. V usage is TRBV5-4 and J usage is TRBJ1-5; TRBD1 agrees at 7 bases. This CDR3 region has 13 residues. CDR1 is SGHNT and CDR2 is YYREEE in the germline V gene (reference sequence). V gave up 0 bases and J gave up 6 bases; unmatched junction bases: 0. The CDR3 sequence: CASSLGQGQPQHF. CDR3 coding DNA: TGTGCCAGCAGCTTGGGACAGGGTCAGCCCCAGCATTTT.

The chain combines TRBV29-1 with TRBJ1-1; 7 nucleotides line up with TRBD1. CDR3 length equals 14 residues. Germline CDR1 and CDR2: SQVTM and ANQGSEA. With 4 bases clipped from V and 4 bases from J, the junction kept 9 bases outside the gene matches. CDR3: CSVVRGQSGTEAFF. The CDR3 bases are TGCAGCGTTGTTAGGGGGCAGAGTGGCACTGAAGCTTTCTTT. Supplemented by reference TRBV29-1 and TRBJ1-1, the full variable domain reads SAVISQKPSRDICQRGTSLTIQCQVDSQVTMMFWYRQQPGQSLTLIATANQGSEATYESGFVIDKFPISRPNLTFSTLTVSNMSPEDSSIYLCSVVRGQSGTEAFFGQGTRLTVV.

This clone was recorded once. The genes are TRBV5-1 and TRBJ2-1; 8 bases are a match to TRBD1. CDR3 size: 20 residues. CDR1 SGHRS and CDR2 YFSETQ come from the germline V gene. The J segment lost 0 bases and the V segment lost 1 base, leaving 15 bases of the junction unmatched. CDR3 DNA sequence: TGCGCCAGCAGCTTGTTTCCCAGGGGGCGCGGTGTAAGCTCCTACAATGAGCAGTTCTTC. This translates into CASSLFPRGRGVSSYNEQFF. The full variable domain, with the rest looked up from reference TRBV5-1 and TRBJ2-1, is KAGVTQTPRYLIKTRGQQVTLSCSPISGHRSVSWYQQTPGQGLQFLFEYFSETQRNKGNFPGRFSGRQFSNSRSEMNVSTLELGDSALYLCASSLFPRGRGVSSYNEQFFGPGTRLTVL.

This chain links TRBV10-1 with TRBJ2-1; 11 nucleotides agree with TRBD2. CDR1 is WNHNN and CDR2 is SYGVQD in the germline V gene (reference sequence). The CDR3 is 15 residues long. J lost 6 bases, V lost 4 bases, and 5 bases had no gene match. This CDR3 is CASSVAGGPLNEQFF. CDR3 bases: TGCGCCAGCAGTGTAGCGGGAGGGCCCCTCAATGAGCAGTTCTTC.

This clone was recorded a few times. The chain uses TRBV30 and TRBJ1-6; D is uncertain. The CDR3 length is 13 residues. Germline assignment: CDR1 GTSNPN and CDR2 SVGIG (reference sequence). V gave up 0 bases and J gave up 9 bases, with 9 bases separating them. The DNA for the CDR3 is TGTGCCTGGAGTGTACGAGGGTTTTCACCCCTCCACTTT. Translation: CAWSVRGFSPLHF. The whole variable domain, remainder taken from reference TRBV30 and TRBJ1-6, is SQTIHQWPATLVQPVGSPLSLECTVEGTSNPNLYWYRQAAGRGLQLLFYSVGIGQISSEVPQNLSASRPQDRQFILSSKKLLLSDSGFYLCAWSVRGFSPLHFGNGTRLTVT.

The rearrangement uses TRBV29-1 and TRBJ1-1; 7 bases fit TRBD1. Germline loops: CDR1 SQVTM, CDR2 ANQGSEA. The trim removed 4 bases at V and 2 bases at J, leaving 7 bases unmatched. CDR3 length: 14 amino acids. The CDR3 nucleotides read TGCAGCGTTGTGCCCGGGACAGTAAACACTGAAGCTTTCTTT. Translating gives CSVVPGTVNTEAFF.

The rearrangement links TRBV7-9 to TRBJ1-4; possible D gene TRBD1, 6 bases. The CDR3 covers 16 residues. Germline values: CDR1 SEHNR, CDR2 FQNEAQ (reference sequence). V lost 4 bases and J lost 3, with 15 bases in between. The CDR3 nucleotides read TGTGCCAGCAGCTCTGAGACAGGCGATTCTAATGAAAAACTGTTTTTT. Protein: CASSSETGDSNEKLFF.

The rearrangement links TRBV7-6 to TRBJ2-7, with 12 positions matching TRBD2. Losses at the gene ends were 1 base for V and 0 bases for J; bases not matched to a gene: 4. The length of the CDR3 is 17 residues. Germline CDR1 reads SGHVS; CDR2 reads FNYEAQ. This chain's CDR3 is CASSLGTSGIHSYEQYF. The CDR3 nucleotides read TGTGCCAGCAGCTTAGGGACTAGCGGGATCCACTCCTACGAGCAGTACTTC.

This rearrangement joins TRBV6-2 or TRBV6-3 to TRBJ1-5, with 11 bases identical to TRBD1. Germline CDR1 MNHEY, CDR2 SVGEGT. Trimming took 0 bases from V and 4 from J; bases not matched to a gene: 2. The CDR3 runs 16 residues. The CDR3 DNA follows: TGTGCCAGCAGTTACTCGGGGACAGGGGGAAATCAGCCCCAGCATTTT. Translated: CASSYSGTGGNQPQHF.